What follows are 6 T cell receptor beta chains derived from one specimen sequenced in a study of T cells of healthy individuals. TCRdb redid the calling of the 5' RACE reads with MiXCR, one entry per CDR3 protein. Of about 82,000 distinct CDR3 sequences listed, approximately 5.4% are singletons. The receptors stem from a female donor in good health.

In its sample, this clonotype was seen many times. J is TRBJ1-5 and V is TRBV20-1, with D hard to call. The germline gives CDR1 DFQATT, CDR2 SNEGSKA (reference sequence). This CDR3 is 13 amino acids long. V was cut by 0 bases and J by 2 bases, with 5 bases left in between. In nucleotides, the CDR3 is TGCAGTGCTAGAGAAGGCGGCAATCAGCCCCAGCATTTT. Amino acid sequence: CSAREGGNQPQHF.

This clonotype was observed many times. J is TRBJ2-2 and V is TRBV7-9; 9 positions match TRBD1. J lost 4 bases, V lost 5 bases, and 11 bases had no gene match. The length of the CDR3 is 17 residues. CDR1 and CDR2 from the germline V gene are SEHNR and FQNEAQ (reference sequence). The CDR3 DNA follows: TGTGCCAGCAGCCCGTGGGACAGGGATGTTTTCACCGGGGAGCTGTTTTTT. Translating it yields CASSPWDRDVFTGELFF.

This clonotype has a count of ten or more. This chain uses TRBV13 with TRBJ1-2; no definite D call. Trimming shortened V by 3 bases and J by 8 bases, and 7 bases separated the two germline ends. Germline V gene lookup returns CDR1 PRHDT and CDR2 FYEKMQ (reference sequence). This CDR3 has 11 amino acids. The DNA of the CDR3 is TGTGCCAGCAGCTTCCGGAAGGGCTACACCTTC. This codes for CASSFRKGYTF.

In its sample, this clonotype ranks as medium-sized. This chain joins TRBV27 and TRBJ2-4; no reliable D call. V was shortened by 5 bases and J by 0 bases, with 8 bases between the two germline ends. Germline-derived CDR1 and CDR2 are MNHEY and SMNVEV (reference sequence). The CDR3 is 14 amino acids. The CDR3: CASSVVAAKNIQYF. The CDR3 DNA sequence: TGTGCCAGCAGTGTGGTGGCAGCCAAAAACATTCAGTACTTC.

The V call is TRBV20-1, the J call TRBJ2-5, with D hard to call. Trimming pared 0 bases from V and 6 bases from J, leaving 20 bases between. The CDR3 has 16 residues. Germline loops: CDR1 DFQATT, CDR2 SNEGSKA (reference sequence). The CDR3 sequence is CSARDPGRFVDQTQYF. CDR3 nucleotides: TGCAGTGCTAGAGATCCGGGTAGATTCGTCGATCAGACCCAGTACTTC.

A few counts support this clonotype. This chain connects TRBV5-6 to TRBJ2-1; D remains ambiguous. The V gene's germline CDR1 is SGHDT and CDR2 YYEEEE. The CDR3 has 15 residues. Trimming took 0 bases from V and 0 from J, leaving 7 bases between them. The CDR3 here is CASSLGGYSYNEQFF. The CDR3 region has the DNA TGTGCCAGCAGCTTGGGGGGTTACTCCTACAATGAGCAGTTCTTC. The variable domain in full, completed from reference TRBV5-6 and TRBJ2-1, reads DAGVTQSPTHLIKTRGQQVTLRCSPKSGHDTVSWYQQALGQGPQFIFQYYEEEERQRGNFPDRFSGHQFPNYSSELNVNALLLGDSALYLCASSLGGYSYNEQFFGPGTRLTVL.